The TCR beta chain described here comes from a study of blood T cells in healthy people across ages. The CDR3 spans 15 residues. Germline V gives CDR1 SGHAT, CDR2 FQNNGV. Trimming cost V 5 bases and J 3 bases; bases outside gene matches: 8. The authors ran a second PCR of roughly 6 to 12 cycles using a sample-barcoded 5' primer and a J-beta primer mix. TCRdb recomputed calls from the 5' RACE reads with MiXCR, one row per CDR3 protein. The sample carries about 1.6 million distinct CDR3 sequences, 34% recorded once. The sequence was obtained from a woman aged 25-40 years in good health. J is TRBJ2-7 and V is TRBV11-2; 9 bases map to TRBD1. The sequenced sample was blood. The CDR3 coding sequence is TGTGCCAGCAGCCAGGGGGGGACAGGGTACTACGAGCAGTACTTC. Translated: CASSQGGTGYYEQYF.